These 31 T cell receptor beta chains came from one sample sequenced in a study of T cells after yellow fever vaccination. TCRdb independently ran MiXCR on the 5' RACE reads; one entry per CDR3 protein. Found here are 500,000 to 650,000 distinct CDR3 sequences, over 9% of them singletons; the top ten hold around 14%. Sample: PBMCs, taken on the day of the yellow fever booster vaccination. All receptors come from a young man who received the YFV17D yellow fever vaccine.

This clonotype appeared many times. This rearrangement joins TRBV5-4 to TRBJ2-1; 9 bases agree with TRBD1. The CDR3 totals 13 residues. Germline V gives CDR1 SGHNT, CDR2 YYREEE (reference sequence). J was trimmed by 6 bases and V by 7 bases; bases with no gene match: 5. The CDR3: CASGKQGANEQFF. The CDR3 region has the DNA TGTGCCAGCGGAAAACAGGGGGCCAATGAGCAGTTCTTC. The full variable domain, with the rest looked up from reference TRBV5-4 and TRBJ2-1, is ETGVTQSPTHLIKTRGQQVTLRCSSQSGHNTVSWYQQALGQGPQFIFQYYREEENGRGNFPPRFSGLQFPNYSSELNVNALELDDSALYLCASGKQGANEQFFGPGTRLTVL.

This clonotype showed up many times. CDR3 coding DNA: TGTGCCAGCAGCCTGGTGACAGGGGAGCTGTTTTTT. This sequence encodes CASSLVTGELFF. V usage is TRBV7-6 and J usage is TRBJ2-2; no reliable D call. V lost 5 bases and J 8 bases, leaving 9 bases between the germline ends. The CDR3 consists of 12 residues. Germline lookup yields CDR1 SGHVS and CDR2 FNYEAQ.

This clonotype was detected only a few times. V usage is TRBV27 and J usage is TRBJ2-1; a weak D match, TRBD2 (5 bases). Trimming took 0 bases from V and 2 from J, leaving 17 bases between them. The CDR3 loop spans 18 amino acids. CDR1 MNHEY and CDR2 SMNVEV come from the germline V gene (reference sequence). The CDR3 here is CASSLSAIGGLTYNEQFF. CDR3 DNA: TGTGCCAGCAGTTTATCCGCCATAGGAGGACTGACCTACAATGAGCAGTTCTTC.

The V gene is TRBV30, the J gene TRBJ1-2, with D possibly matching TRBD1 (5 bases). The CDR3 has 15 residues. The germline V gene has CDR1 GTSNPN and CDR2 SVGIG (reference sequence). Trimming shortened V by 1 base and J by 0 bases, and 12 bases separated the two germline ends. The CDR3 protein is CAWSGGTAANYGYTF. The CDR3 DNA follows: TGTGCCTGGAGTGGGGGGACGGCAGCTAACTATGGCTACACCTTC. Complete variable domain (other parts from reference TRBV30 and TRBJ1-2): SQTIHQWPATLVQPVGSPLSLECTVEGTSNPNLYWYRQAAGRGLQLLFYSVGIGQISSEVPQNLSASRPQDRQFILSSKKLLLSDSGFYLCAWSGGTAANYGYTFGSGTRLTVV.

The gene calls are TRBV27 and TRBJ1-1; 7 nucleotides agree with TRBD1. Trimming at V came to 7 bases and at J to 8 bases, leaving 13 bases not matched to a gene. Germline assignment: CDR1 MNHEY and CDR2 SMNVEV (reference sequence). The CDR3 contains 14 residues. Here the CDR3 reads CASTTTGEGAEAFF. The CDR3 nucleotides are TGTGCCAGCACCACCACAGGGGAAGGTGCCGAAGCTTTCTTT.

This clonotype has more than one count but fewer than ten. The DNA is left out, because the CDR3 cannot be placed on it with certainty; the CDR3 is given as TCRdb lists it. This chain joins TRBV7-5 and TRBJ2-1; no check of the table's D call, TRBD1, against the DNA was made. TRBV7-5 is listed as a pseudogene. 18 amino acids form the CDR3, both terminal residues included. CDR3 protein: CISVPEASSGSVYNEQFF.

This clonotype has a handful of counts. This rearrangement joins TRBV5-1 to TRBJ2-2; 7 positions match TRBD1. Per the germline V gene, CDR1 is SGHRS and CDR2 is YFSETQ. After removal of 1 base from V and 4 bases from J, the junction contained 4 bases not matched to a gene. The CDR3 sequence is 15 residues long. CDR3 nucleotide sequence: TGCGCCAGCAGCTTGAAGGGGGCTGGCACCGGGGAGCTGTTTTTT. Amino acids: CASSLKGAGTGELFF.

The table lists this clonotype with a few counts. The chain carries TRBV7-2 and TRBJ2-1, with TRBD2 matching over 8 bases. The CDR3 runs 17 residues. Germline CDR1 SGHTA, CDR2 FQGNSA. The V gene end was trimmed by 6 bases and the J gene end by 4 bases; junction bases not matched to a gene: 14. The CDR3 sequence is CASSPFGVAGPYNEQFF. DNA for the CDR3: TGTGCCAGCAGTCCATTCGGAGTAGCGGGGCCTTACAATGAGCAGTTCTTC.

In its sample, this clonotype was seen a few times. The CDR3 bases are TGCAGTGTCGCTAGACGCGGTATGGGCTATGGCTACACCTTC. Amino acids: CSVARRGMGYGYTF. The chain uses TRBV20-1 and TRBJ1-2; D call uncertain. V was shortened by 7 bases and J by 4 bases, with 19 bases between the two germline ends. Germline-derived CDR1 and CDR2 are DFQATT and SNEGSKA (reference sequence). This CDR3 is built from 14 residues.

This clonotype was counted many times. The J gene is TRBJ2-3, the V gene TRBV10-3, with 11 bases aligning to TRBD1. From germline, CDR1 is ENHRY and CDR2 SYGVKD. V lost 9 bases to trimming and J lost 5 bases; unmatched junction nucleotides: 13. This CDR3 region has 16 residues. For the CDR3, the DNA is TGTGCCATAGCTAGAGGGACAGGGGGAAGGAAAGATACGCAGTATTTT. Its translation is CAIARGTGGRKDTQYF.

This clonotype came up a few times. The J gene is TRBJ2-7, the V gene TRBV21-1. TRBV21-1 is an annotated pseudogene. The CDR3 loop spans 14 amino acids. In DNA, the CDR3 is TGTGCCAGCAGCAAAGGGAGAGAGCTGGGCGAGCAGTACTTC. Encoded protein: CASSKGRELGEQYF.

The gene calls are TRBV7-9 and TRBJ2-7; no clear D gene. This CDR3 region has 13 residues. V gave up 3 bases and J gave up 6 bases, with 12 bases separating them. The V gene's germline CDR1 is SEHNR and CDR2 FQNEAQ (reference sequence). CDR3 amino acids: CASSLTESSEQYF. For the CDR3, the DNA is TGTGCCAGCAGCTTGACGGAATCTAGCGAGCAGTACTTC.

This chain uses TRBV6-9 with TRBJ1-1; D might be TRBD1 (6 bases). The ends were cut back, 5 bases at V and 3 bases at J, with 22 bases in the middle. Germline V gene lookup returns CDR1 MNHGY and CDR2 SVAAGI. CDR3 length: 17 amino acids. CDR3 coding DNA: TGTGCCAGCAGTCGAATTAGGACAGCCCGAGAACACACTGAAGCTTTCTTT. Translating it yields CASSRIRTAREHTEAFF.

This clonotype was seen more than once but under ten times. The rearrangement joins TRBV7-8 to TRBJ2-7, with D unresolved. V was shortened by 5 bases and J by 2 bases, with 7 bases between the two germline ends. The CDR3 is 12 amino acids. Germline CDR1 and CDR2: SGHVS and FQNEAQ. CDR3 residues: CASSPIAYEQYF. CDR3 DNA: TGTGCCAGCAGCCCCATAGCCTACGAGCAGTACTTC.

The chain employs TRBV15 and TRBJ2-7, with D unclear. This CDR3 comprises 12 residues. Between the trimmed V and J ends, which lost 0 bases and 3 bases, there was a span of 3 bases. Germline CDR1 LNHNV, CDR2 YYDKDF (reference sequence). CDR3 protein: CATSRDNYEQYF. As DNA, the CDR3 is TGTGCCACCAGCAGAGATAACTACGAGCAGTACTTC.

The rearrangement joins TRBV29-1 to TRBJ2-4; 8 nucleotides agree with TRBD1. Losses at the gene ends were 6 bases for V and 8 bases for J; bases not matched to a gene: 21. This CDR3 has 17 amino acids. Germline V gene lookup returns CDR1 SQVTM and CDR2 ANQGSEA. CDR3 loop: CSVGSTGGLERGDIQYF. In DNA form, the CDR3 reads TGCAGCGTCGGCTCTACAGGGGGATTGGAAAGAGGGGACATTCAGTACTTC. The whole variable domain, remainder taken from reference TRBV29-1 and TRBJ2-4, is SAVISQKPSRDICQRGTSLTIQCQVDSQVTMMFWYRQQPGQSLTLIATANQGSEATYESGFVIDKFPISRPNLTFSTLTVSNMSPEDSSIYLCSVGSTGGLERGDIQYFGAGTRLSVL.

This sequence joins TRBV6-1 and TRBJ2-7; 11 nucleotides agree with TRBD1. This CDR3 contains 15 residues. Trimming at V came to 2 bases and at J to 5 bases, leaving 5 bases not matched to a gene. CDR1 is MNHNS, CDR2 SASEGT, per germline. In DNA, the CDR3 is TGTGCCAGCAGTGAATACCGGGACAGGGGGGACGAGCAGTACTTC. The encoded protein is CASSEYRDRGDEQYF.

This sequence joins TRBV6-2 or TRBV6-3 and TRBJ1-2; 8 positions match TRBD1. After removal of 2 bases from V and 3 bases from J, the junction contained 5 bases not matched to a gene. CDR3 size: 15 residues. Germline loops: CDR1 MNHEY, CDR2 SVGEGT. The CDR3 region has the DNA TGTGCCAGCAGTTACATGGACAGGGATTACTATGGCTACACCTTC. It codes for CASSYMDRDYYGYTF.

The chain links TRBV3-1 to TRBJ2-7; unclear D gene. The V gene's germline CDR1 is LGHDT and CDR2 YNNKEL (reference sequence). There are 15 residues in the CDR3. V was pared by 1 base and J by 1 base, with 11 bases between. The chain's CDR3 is CASSQVFRRSYEQYF. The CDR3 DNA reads TGTGCCAGCAGCCAAGTATTTCGCAGATCCTACGAGCAGTACTTC.

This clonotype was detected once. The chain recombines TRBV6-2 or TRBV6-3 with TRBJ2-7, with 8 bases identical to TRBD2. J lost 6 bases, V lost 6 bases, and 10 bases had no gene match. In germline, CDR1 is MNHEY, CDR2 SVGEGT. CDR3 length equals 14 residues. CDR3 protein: CASRTPGLVSEQYF. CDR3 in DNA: TGTGCCAGCAGAACCCCGGGACTAGTAAGCGAGCAGTACTTC.

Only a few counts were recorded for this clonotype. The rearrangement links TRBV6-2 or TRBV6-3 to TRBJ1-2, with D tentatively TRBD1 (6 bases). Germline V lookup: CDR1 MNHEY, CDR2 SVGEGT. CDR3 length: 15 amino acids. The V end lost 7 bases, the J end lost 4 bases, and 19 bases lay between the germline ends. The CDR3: CASNLRGTLFYGYTF. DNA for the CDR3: TGTGCCAGCAACCTCAGGGGTACCCTCTTCTATGGCTACACCTTC.

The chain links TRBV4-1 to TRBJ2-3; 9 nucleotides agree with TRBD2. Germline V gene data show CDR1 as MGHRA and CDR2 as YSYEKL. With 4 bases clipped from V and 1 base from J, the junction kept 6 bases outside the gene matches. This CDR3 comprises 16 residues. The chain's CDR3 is CASSPIEREGTDTQYF. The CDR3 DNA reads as TGCGCCAGCAGCCCTATTGAGCGGGAGGGCACAGATACGCAGTATTTT.

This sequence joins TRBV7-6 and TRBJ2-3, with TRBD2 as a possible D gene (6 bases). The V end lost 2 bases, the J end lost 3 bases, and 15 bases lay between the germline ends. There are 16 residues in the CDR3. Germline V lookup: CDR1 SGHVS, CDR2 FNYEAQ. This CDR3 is CASSLFIWGETDTQYF. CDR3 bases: TGTGCCAGCAGCTTATTTATTTGGGGGGAAACAGATACGCAGTATTTT.

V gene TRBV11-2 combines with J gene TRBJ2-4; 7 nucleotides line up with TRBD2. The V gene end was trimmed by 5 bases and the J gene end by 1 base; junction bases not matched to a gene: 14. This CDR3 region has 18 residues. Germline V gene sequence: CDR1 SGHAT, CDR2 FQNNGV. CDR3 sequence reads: CASSPLSGRMSAKNIQYF. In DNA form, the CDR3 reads TGTGCCAGCAGCCCACTTTCCGGGAGGATGTCGGCCAAAAACATTCAGTACTTC. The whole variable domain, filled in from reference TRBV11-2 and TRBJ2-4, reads EAGVAQSPRYKIIEKRQSVAFWCNPISGHATLYWYQQILGQGPKLLIQFQNNGVVDDSQLPKDRFSAERLKGVDSTLKIQPAKLEDSAVYLCASSPLSGRMSAKNIQYFGAGTRLSVL.

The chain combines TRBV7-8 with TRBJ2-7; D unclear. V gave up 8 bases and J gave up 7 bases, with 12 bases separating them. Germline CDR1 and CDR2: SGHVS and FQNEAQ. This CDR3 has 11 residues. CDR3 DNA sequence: TGTGCCAGCTCCACCTACGGAGAGCAGTACTTC. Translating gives CASSTYGEQYF.

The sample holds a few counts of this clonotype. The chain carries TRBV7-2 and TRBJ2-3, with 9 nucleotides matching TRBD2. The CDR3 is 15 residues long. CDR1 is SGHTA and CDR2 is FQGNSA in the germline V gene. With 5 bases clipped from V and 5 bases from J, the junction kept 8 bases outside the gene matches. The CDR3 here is CASSTIAGAVDTQYF. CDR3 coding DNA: TGTGCCAGCAGCACCATAGCGGGAGCTGTAGATACGCAGTATTTT.

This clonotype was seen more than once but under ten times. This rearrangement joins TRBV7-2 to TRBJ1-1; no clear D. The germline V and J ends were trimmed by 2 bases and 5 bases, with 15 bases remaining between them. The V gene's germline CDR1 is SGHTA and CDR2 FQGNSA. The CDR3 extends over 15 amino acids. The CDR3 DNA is TGTGCCAGCAGCTTAATCCCGGGGAGAGAGACTGAAGCTTTCTTT. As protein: CASSLIPGRETEAFF.

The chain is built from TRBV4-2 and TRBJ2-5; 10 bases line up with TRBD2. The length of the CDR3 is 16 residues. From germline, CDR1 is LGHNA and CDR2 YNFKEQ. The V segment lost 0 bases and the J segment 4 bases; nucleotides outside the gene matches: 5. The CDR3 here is CASSQDPSGSGETQYF. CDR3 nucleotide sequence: TGTGCCAGCAGCCAAGATCCTAGCGGGAGCGGAGAGACCCAGTACTTC.

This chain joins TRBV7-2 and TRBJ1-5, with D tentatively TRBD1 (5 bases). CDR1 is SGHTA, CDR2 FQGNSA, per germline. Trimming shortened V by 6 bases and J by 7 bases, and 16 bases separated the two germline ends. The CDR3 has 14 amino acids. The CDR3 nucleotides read TGTGCCAGCAGTCCGGGACCGACTGGCCAGCCCCAGCATTTT. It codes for CASSPGPTGQPQHF.

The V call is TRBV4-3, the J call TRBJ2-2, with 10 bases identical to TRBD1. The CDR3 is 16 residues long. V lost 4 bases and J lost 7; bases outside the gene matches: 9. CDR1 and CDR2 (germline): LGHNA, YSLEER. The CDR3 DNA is TGCGCCAGCAGCCGACGGGACAGGGGTATTAGCGGGGAGCTGTTTTTT. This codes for CASSRRDRGISGELFF.

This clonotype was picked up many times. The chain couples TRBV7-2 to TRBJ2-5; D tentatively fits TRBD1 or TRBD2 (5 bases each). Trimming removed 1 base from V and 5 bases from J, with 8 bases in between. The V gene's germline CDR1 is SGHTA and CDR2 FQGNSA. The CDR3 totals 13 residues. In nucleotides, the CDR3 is TGTGCCAGCAGCTTAGGGGGGATGGAGACCCAGTACTTC. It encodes CASSLGGMETQYF.